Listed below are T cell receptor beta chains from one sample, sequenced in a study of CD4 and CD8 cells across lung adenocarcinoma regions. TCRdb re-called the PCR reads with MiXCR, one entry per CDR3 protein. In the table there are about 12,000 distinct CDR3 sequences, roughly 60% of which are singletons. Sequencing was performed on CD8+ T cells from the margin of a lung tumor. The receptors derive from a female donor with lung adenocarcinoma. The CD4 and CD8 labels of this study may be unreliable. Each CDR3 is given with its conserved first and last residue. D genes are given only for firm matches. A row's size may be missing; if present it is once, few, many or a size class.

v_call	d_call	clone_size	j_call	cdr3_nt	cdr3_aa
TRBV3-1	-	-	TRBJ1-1	TGTGCCAGCAACCTAGCCACAGGGTTGAACACTGAAGCTTTCTTT	CASNLATGLNTEAFF
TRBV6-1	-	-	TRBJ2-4	TGTGCCAGCAGTCCTACGGGGCAGCCAACCAAAGATATTCAGTACTTT	CASSPTGQPTKDIQYF
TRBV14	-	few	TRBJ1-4	TGTGCCAGCAGCCAAGAAGCCGGGGCGAATGAAAAACTGTTTTTT	CASSQEAGANEKLFF
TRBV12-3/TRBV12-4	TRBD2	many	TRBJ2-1	TGTGCCAGCAGTTTAGCGCGGGGGAGCGACAATGAGCAGTTCTTC	CASSLARGSDNEQFF
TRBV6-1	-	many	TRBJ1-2	TGTGCCAGCAGTGAAGCGGTTGGGGGAGATAACTATGGCTACACCTTC	CASSEAVGGDNYGYTF
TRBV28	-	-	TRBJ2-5	TGTGCCAGCAGTTTTTTCGTCGAGACCCAGTACTTC	CASSFFVETQYF
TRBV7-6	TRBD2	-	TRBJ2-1	TGTGCCAGCAGCTTAACGGGGACTAGCGGGAGGGGAAGAGATGAGCAGTTCTTC	CASSLTGTSGRGRDEQFF
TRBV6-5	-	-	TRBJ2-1	TGTGCCAGCAGTTACAGGGGTGGGGGCACCTGGATTCGTAATGAGCAGTTCTTC	CASSYRGGGTWIRNEQFF
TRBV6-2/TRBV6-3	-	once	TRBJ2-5	TGTGCCAGCAGTTACGGGGCCAGTTCAGAAGAGACCCAGTACTTC	CASSYGASSEETQYF
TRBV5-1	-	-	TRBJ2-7	TGCGCCAGCAGCTTTACCCCAGCTAGCTCCTACGAGCAGTACTTC	CASSFTPASSYEQYF
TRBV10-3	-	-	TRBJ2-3	TGTGCCGTCCCTCCGGGACGTGATACGCAGTATTTT	CAVPPGRDTQYF
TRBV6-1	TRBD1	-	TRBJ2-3	TGTGCGAGCAGTGCTAGGGGGCAGCGAGCCAAAGACATTCAGTATTTT	CASSARGQRAKDIQYF
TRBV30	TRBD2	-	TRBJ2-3	TGTGCCTGGAAGCCTCCGAGAGCGGGAGGGTGGCCCGATACGCAGTATTTT	CAWKPPRAGGWPDTQYF
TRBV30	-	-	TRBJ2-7	TGTGCCTGGAGACCGCCGGGGGGCGGCTACGAGCAGTACTTC	CAWRPPGGGYEQYF
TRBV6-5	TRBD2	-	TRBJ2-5	TGTGCCAGCAGTCACGGACTAGCGGGATCGGAGACCCAGTACTTC	CASSHGLAGSETQYF
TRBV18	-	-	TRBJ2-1	TGTGCCAGCTCACTCCTGGGGGGAGGAACCTACAATGAGCAGTTCTTC	CASSLLGGGTYNEQFF
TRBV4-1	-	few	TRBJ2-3	TGCGCCAGCAGCCAGACAGATACGCAGTATTTT	CASSQTDTQYF
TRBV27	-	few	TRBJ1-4	TGTGCCAGCAGTCAAGGACCTCCTTATAGCTATGAAAAACTGTTTTTT	CASSQGPPYSYEKLFF
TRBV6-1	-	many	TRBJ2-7	TGTGCCAGCAGTGGGACTGCCTACGAGCAGTACTTC	CASSGTAYEQYF